This T cell receptor (beta chain) was captured in a study of blood T cell repertoires in COVID-19. Sequencing used immunoSEQ multiplex PCR; TCRdb keeps in-frame clones, though not all of them. The sample includes approximately 280,000 clones, roughly 91% seen only once; the top ten take about 5%. The CDR3 has 13 residues. Germline V gene sequence: CDR1 MNHEY, CDR2 SVGAGI. Deletions cut 5 bases from V and 0 bases from J, with 7 bases between. Sequencing input: peripheral blood. This sequence joins TRBV6-5 and TRBJ1-1, with TRBD1 as a possible D gene (5 bases). The source is a man aged 35 to 55 with acute or convalescent COVID-19. The CDR3 DNA follows: TGTGCCAGCAGTCGGACATTGAACACTGAAGCTTTCTTT. Translation gives CASSRTLNTEAFF.